The present TCR beta chain was sequenced within a study of graft-versus-host responses after intestinal transplantation. Whole-study context: As for transplant type, recipients had multivisceral, liver-intestinal, or isolated intestinal grafts. Recipients were all induced with anti-thymocyte globulin, then given tacrolimus and steroids for 3 to 4 years. Study results and caveats: There were GvH clones found in recipient marrow, and some of them appeared first in ileum or blood. Levels of circulating GvH clones at their peak were associated with early post-transplant HvG declines.

TCRdb's table, derived via immunoSEQ multiplex PCR, lists solely in-frame clones and lacks some. Of under 20,000 clones listed, approximately 95% are singletons. On this clone: The antigen is undetermined.

The sequence derives from a human patient who received an intestinal transplant, so some T cells may come from the graft donor. Specimen: PBMCs, collected 23 days after intestinal transplant.

This CDR3 is CASSPIDSDTQYF. CDR3 bases: TGTGCCAGCTCACCTATTGACTCGGATACGCAGTATTTT. V gene TRBV18 combines with J gene TRBJ2-3, with D unclear. Germline V gene data show CDR1 as KGHSH and CDR2 as LQKENI. CDR3 length: 13 residues. V gave up 3 bases and J gave up 6 bases, with 10 bases separating them.